This TCR beta chain was profiled in a study of CD8+CD57+ T cells in acquired aplastic anemia. With 2 bases clipped from V and 5 bases from J, the junction kept 7 bases outside the gene matches. The CDR3 has 16 amino acids. The germline V gene has CDR1 SGHAT and CDR2 FQNNGV. Study outcomes and limitations: Reduced diversity was recorded for CD8+CD57+ cells relative to total CD4+ and CD8+ pools in patients.

This clonotype was observed at least ten times. Its antigen remains unidentified. According to the study, genomic DNA was the template for TCR beta VDJ and CDR3 profiling. TCRdb passed the reads through MiXCR, listing each CDR3 protein once. In the table there are 15,000 to 20,000 distinct CDR3 sequences, under 40% of which are singletons. Patients included in sequencing had previously demonstrated CD8+CD57+ cell expansion by flow cytometry. Sequencing input: CD8+CD57+ T cells sorted from PBMCs. The subset denotes: bead-enriched CD8+CD57+ effector memory T cells from SAA patients. This chain uses TRBV11-2 with TRBJ2-1, with 9 bases lining up with TRBD2. This sequence was found in a human donor with aplastic anemia. The CDR3 sequence: CASSLSTLAGNNEQFF. CDR3 sequence (DNA): TGTGCCAGCAGCTTAAGTACCCTAGCGGGGAACAATGAGCAGTTCTTC.